The clone carrying this T cell receptor beta chain was seen a few times. The germline CDR1 and CDR2 sequences are DFQATT and SNEGSKA (reference sequence). The CDR3 spans 11 residues. Trimming took off 3 bases at V and 5 bases at J, with 7 bases between the two ends. This library used roughly 400 ng RNA and molecular barcoded adaptors spanning alpha/delta and beta/gamma chains. TCRdb reanalysed the reads using MiXCR and keeps one entry per CDR3 protein. The sample yields about 37,000 distinct CDR3 sequences, 10% to 15% seen once. This record belongs to a study of read filtering for tumor transcriptome and immune sequencing. Study as a whole: Among patients, 17 to 20 were male and more than 13 female, aged about 45 to 85 (mean approximately 60).

This sequence originates from a donor over 35 with multiple myeloma. The V call is TRBV20-1, the J call TRBJ2-5; no clear D gene. Material for sequencing was a population of CD138-negative cells sorted from bone marrow. CDR3 DNA sequence: TGCAGTGCTAGCCCCAAGGAGACCCAGTACTTC. Its protein is CSASPKETQYF.